A single sample gave rise to the 6 T cell receptor beta chains below, sequenced in a study of OX40 agonist ivuxolimab in advanced cancers. The protocol was immunoSEQ multiplex PCR, while the TCRdb copy is restricted to in-frame clones and leaves out a portion. Among fewer than 80,000 clones listed, roughly 87% were seen once. Sample: CD4+ or CD8+ T cells sorted from blood, taken in a trial of the OX40 agonist ivuxolimab. Receptor source: an adult with an advanced solid tumor such as melanoma, head and neck, liver or kidney cancer.

The gene calls are TRBV6-1 and TRBJ2-3; D is perhaps TRBD1 (6 bases). The CDR3 has 15 amino acids. The ends were cut back, 3 bases at V and 2 bases at J, with 12 bases in the middle. The germline V gene encodes CDR1 MNHNS and CDR2 SASEGT. The DNA for the CDR3 is TGTGCCAGCAGTGACGACAGGCGCTACACAGATACGCAGTATTTT. Amino acids: CASSDDRRYTDTQYF.

The CDR3 sequence: CASRHTDNYGYTF. The DNA for the CDR3 is TGTGCCAGCAGGCATACAGATAACTATGGCTACACCTTC. This chain connects TRBV6-6 to TRBJ1-2, with D unresolved. The V gene's germline CDR1 is MNHNY and CDR2 SVGAGI (reference sequence). The CDR3 loop spans 13 amino acids. V was clipped by 6 bases and J by 1 base, with 9 bases between them.

The V and J genes are TRBV7-2 and TRBJ2-3, with a weak D call TRBD2 (5 bases). V lost 5 bases to trimming and J lost 0 bases, with 15 bases between them. This CDR3 comprises 16 residues. Germline loops: CDR1 SGHTA, CDR2 FQGNSA. The CDR3 reads CASSLHGLASTDTQYF. In DNA, the CDR3 is TGTGCCAGCAGCCTCCATGGGCTAGCTAGCACAGATACGCAGTATTTT. Complete variable domain (other parts from reference TRBV7-2 and TRBJ2-3): GAGVSQSPSNKVTEKGKDVELRCDPISGHTALYWYRQSLGQGLEFLIYFQGNSAPDKSGLPSDRFSAERTGGSVSTLTIQRTQQEDSAVYLCASSLHGLASTDTQYFGPGTRLTVL.

This clone was detected a few times. The chain is built from TRBV18 and TRBJ2-6; 7 positions match TRBD1. Trimming took 1 base from V and 4 from J; bases not matched to a gene: 10. Germline V CDR1 and CDR2: KGHSH, LQKENI. CDR3 length: 18 amino acids. CDR3 region: CASSPLGGAQGGANVLTF. The CDR3 bases are TGTGCCAGCTCACCACTAGGGGGCGCTCAGGGAGGGGCCAACGTCCTGACTTTC.

Comment on this clone: A junction end diverges from the germline sequence, so it may reflect a read error. The chain joins TRBV2 to TRBJ2-2; D not certain. This CDR3 has 14 amino acids. Germline-derived CDR1 and CDR2 are SNHLY and FYNNEI. The CDR3 region has the DNA TGTGCCAGCAGGGAAACACTGAACACCGGTGAGCTGTTTTTT. Amino acids: CASRETLNTGELFF.

V gene TRBV29-1 combines with J gene TRBJ1-2; TRBD1 matches at 7 bases. Germline CDR1 and CDR2: SQVTM and ANQGSEA. Trimming at V came to 5 bases and at J to 7 bases, leaving 1 base not matched to a gene. The CDR3 has 10 amino acids. The CDR3 protein is CSVRQGGYTF. Written as DNA, the CDR3 is TGCAGCGTTCGACAGGGTGGCTACACCTTC.